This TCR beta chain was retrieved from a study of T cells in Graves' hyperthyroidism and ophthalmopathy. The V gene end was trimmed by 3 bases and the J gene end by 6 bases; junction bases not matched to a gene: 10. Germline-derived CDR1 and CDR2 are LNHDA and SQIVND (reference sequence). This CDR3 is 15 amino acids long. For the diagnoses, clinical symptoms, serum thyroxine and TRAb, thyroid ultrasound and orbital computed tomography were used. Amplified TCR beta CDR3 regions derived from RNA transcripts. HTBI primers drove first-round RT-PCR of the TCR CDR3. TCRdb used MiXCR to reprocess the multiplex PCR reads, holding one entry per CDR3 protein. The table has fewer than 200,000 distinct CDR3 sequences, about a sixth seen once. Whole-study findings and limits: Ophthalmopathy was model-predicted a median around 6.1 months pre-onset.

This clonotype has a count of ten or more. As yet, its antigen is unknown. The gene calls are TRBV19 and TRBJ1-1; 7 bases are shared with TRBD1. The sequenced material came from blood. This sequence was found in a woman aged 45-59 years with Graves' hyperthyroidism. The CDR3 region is CASSIGQVLWAEAFF. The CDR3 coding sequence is TGTGCCAGTAGTATTGGACAGGTATTGTGGGCTGAAGCTTTCTTT.